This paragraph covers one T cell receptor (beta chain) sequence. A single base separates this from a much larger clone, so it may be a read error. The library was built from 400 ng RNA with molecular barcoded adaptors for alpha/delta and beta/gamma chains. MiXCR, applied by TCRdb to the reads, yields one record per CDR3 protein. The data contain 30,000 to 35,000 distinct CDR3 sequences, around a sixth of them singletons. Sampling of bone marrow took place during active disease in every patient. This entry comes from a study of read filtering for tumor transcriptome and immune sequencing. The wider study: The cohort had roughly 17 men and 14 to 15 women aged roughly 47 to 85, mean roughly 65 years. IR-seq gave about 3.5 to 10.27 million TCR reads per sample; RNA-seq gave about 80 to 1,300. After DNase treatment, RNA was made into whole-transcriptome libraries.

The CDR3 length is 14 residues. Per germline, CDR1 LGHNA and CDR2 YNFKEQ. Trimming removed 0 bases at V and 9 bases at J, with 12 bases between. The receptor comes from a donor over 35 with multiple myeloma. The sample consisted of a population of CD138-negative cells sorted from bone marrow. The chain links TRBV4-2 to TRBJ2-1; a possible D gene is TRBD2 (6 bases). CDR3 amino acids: CASSQETRGTEQFF. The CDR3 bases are TGTGCCAGCAGCCAAGAGACTAGAGGCACTGAGCAGTTCTTC.